This TCR beta chain was profiled in a study of cytomegalovirus exposure and HLA in healthy donors. Turning to the study itself: An early data release held 80 million or so unique TCRs from HLA-typed donors.

As for this clone: Its antigen remains unidentified.

Germline V gives CDR1 KGHSH, CDR2 LQKENI. V gave up 0 bases and J gave up 5 bases; unmatched junction bases: 8. This CDR3 is built from 16 residues. Whole-study results and caveats: By a later analysis, the bulk of CMV-associated TCR beta chains appeared HLA-restricted. In a later analysis, a missense DCLRE1C variant was linked to TCR beta V- and J-gene trimming.

PCR involved 60 Vbeta and 13 Jbeta primers. Using immunoSEQ multiplex PCR, the repertoire was profiled, and TCRdb retains in-frame clones only, with some absent. Here the sample spans 120,000 or so clones, under 80% being singletons. The receptor comes from a man aged 40-55 years in good health and CMV-seropositive. Sequencing was carried out using PBMCs. V and J are TRBV18 and TRBJ2-3; 7 bases align to TRBD2. CDR3 sequence reads: CASSPPSRGVRDTQYF. For the CDR3, the DNA is TGTGCCAGCTCACCACCGTCTCGGGGGGTGAGAGATACGCAGTATTTT.